This record looks at one T cell receptor (beta chain) sequence and its context. Its antigen is not known. The source of the sample is a study of cytomegalovirus exposure and HLA in healthy donors. Study findings and constraints: Among TCR sequences, most were rare, though some public TCRs appeared in many donors.

The donors were members of the validation cohort, which comprised about 130 subjects and was separate from the first cohort of 730 or so subjects. Sequencing was performed with immunoSEQ multiplex PCR; in TCRdb, only in-frame clones are kept and a portion is missing. Among approximately 220,000 clones listed, 90% to 95% were seen once. The sample taken for sequencing was PBMCs. The sequence was collected from a woman aged 18-29 years in good health and CMV-seronegative.

In DNA form, the CDR3 reads TGTGCCACCAGCAGAGGGGGGGTAGCGGGAGGCTACGAGCAGTACTTC. This codes for CATSRGGVAGGYEQYF. This chain uses TRBV15 with TRBJ2-7; the match to TRBD2 covers 10 bases. CDR1 and CDR2 (germline): LNHNV, YYDKDF (reference sequence). This CDR3 has 16 amino acids. Trimming took 1 base from V and 3 from J; bases not matched to a gene: 6.